This T cell receptor beta chain came from a study of a mutant IDH1 vaccine in newly diagnosed glioma. Libraries were prepared by immunoSEQ multiplex PCR; TCRdb keeps only in-frame clonotypes and omits some of them. This table holds fewer than 85,000 clones, around four fifths found once. On this clone: No antigen is known for it.

The time point here: week 47, end of study. Vaccination comprised doses that each held 300 ug of mutant IDH1 20-mer peptide, plus topical imiquimod. Patients received eight vaccinations in weeks 1, 3, 5, 7, 11, 15, 19, 23. Trimming cost V 3 bases and J 2 bases; bases outside gene matches: 14. The germline gives CDR1 MNHEY, CDR2 SMNVEV (reference sequence). CDR3 length: 18 amino acids. This sequence was found in a man between 35 and 55 years old with glioma. The rearrangement uses TRBV27 and TRBJ2-3; 7 bases are shared with TRBD2. The sequenced sample was PBMCs, obtained from a glioma patient whose treatment included an IDH1 peptide vaccine. The CDR3 coding sequence is TGTGCCAGCAGTTTTCGCTCCCGGCTAGCGGACCCCACAGATACGCAGTATTTT. Protein sequence: CASSFRSRLADPTDTQYF.